One and the same sample provided the 19 T cell receptor beta chains below, sequenced in a study of OX40 agonist ivuxolimab in advanced cancers. Receptor libraries were prepared by the immunoSEQ multiplex PCR assay. What TCRdb holds here is the immuneACCESS table cut down to in-frame rearrangements. Part of the clones is not present; checked against another copy, under half of the missing clones reflect an unresolved V gene, and the others are unexplained. Here the sample has roughly 77,000 clones; approximately 84% occur a single time. Around 0.51% of the sample goes to the ten largest clones. The starting material was CD4+ or CD8+ T cells sorted from blood, obtained in a trial of the OX40 agonist ivuxolimab. The receptor source for this set is an adult with an advanced solid tumor such as melanoma, head and neck, liver or kidney cancer.

The chain combines TRBV6-5 with TRBJ1-5; D remains ambiguous. The V end was cut by 6 bases, the J end by 5 bases, with 11 bases between. CDR1 and CDR2 from the germline V gene are MNHEY and SVGAGI. This CDR3 region has 13 residues. As DNA, the CDR3 is TGTGCCAGCAGCCACGGGTGGGATCAGCCCCAGCATTTT. Translation: CASSHGWDQPQHF.

CDR3: CAISRGQASGNTIYF. The CDR3 DNA sequence: TGTGCCATCAGTCGGGGACAGGCTTCTGGAAACACCATATATTTT. This chain connects TRBV10-3 to TRBJ1-3; TRBD1 agrees at 8 bases. Germline loops: CDR1 ENHRY, CDR2 SYGVKD. V was clipped by 5 bases and J by 1 base; unmatched bases: 4. The CDR3 consists of 15 residues.

The count of this clone is one. The gene calls are TRBV20-1 and TRBJ2-7; no firm D call. The CDR3 spans 11 residues. Germline CDR1 is DFQATT and CDR2 is SNEGSKA (reference sequence). V lost 2 bases and J lost 3, with 5 bases in between. The chain's CDR3 is CSARHDYEQYF. Written as DNA, the CDR3 is TGCAGTGCTAGACATGACTACGAGCAGTACTTC.

The chain has TRBV7-2 and TRBJ1-2, with D unclear. Germline V gives CDR1 SGHTA, CDR2 FQGNSA. The ends were cut back, 4 bases at V and 0 bases at J, with 21 bases in the middle. The CDR3 length is 18 residues. The CDR3 protein is CASSSRVGIAYSNYGYTF. The CDR3 DNA reads as TGTGCCAGCAGCTCGAGGGTAGGGATAGCCTACTCTAACTATGGCTACACCTTC.

The chain combines TRBV7-2 with TRBJ1-4, with a weak D call TRBD1 (5 bases). V was shortened by 2 bases and J by 8 bases, with 12 bases between the two germline ends. The V gene's germline CDR1 is SGHTA and CDR2 FQGNSA. The CDR3 has 14 residues. CDR3 nucleotide sequence: TGTGCCAGCAGCTTATCTTCAGGGTTCGAAAAACTGTTTTTT. Translated: CASSLSSGFEKLFF. Full variable domain (missing parts from reference TRBV7-2 and TRBJ1-4): GAGVSQSPSNKVTEKGKDVELRCDPISGHTALYWYRQSLGQGLEFLIYFQGNSAPDKSGLPSDRFSAERTGGSVSTLTIQRTQQEDSAVYLCASSLSSGFEKLFFGSGTQLSVL.

V and J are TRBV7-2 and TRBJ2-7, with 8 positions matching TRBD1. The CDR3 sequence is 14 residues long. The V gene end was trimmed by 5 bases and the J gene end by 4 bases; junction bases not matched to a gene: 7. The germline CDR1 and CDR2 sequences are SGHTA and FQGNSA. Written as DNA, the CDR3 is TGTGCCAGCAGCCTGGGGACAGGACTTTACGAGCAGTACTTC. It yields the protein CASSLGTGLYEQYF.

The chain recombines TRBV30 with TRBJ2-1, with TRBD2 as a possible D gene (6 bases). The V gene's germline CDR1 is GTSNPN and CDR2 SVGIG (reference sequence). V was trimmed by 3 bases and J by 5 bases, leaving 11 bases between them. The CDR3 length is 13 residues. In DNA, the CDR3 is TGTGCCTGGAGGAGGGACTTCGACAATGAGCAGTTCTTC. Translation: CAWRRDFDNEQFF. Full variable domain (missing parts from reference TRBV30 and TRBJ2-1): SQTIHQWPATLVQPVGSPLSLECTVEGTSNPNLYWYRQAAGRGLQLLFYSVGIGQISSEVPQNLSASRPQDRQFILSSKKLLLSDSGFYLCAWRRDFDNEQFFGPGTRLTVL.

This sequence joins TRBV9 and TRBJ2-2; 8 positions agree with TRBD2. This CDR3 spans 16 amino acids. The V gene's germline CDR1 is SGDLS and CDR2 YYNGEE. After removal of 0 bases from V and 0 bases from J, the junction contained 1 base not matched to a gene. In nucleotides, the CDR3 is TGTGCCAGCAGCGTAGAAGCGGGGGCGAACACCGGGGAGCTGTTTTTT. Translated: CASSVEAGANTGELFF. Complete variable domain (other parts from reference TRBV9 and TRBJ2-2): DSGVTQTPKHLITATGQRVTLRCSPRSGDLSVYWYQQSLDQGLQFLIQYYNGEERAKGNILERFSAQQFPDLHSELNLSSLELGDSALYFCASSVEAGANTGELFFGEGSRLTVL.

The rearrangement joins TRBV6-6 to TRBJ2-7; D ambiguous. V was pared by 8 bases and J by 3 bases, with 2 bases between. This CDR3 spans 9 amino acids. CDR1 MNHNY and CDR2 SVGAGI come from the germline V gene (reference sequence). The CDR3 region is CASGYEQYF. Here the CDR3 DNA reads TGTGCCAGCGGCTACGAGCAGTACTTC.

The chain combines TRBV7-3 with TRBJ2-2; 8 positions match TRBD2. The CDR3 contains 17 residues. V was pared by 1 base and J by 5 bases, with 9 bases of the junction left unmatched. Germline-derived CDR1 and CDR2 are SGHTA and FQGTGA. In DNA form, the CDR3 reads TGTGCCAGCAGCTTAATACCAGCGGGGGCGGAAACCGGGGAGCTGTTTTTT. It yields the protein CASSLIPAGAETGELFF.

V gene TRBV19 combines with J gene TRBJ2-4, with a possible D match to TRBD2 (5 bases). CDR1 LNHDA and CDR2 SQIVND come from the germline V gene (reference sequence). V gave up 4 bases and J gave up 6 bases, with 7 bases separating them. This CDR3 comprises 12 residues. The CDR3 loop is CASSNRGNIQYF. DNA for the CDR3: TGTGCCAGTAGTAACCGGGGAAACATTCAGTACTTC.

The chain joins TRBV5-1 to TRBJ2-5; 7 bases line up with TRBD2. CDR1 SGHRS and CDR2 YFSETQ come from the germline V gene. Trimming took 4 bases from V and 5 from J; bases not matched to a gene: 5. The CDR3 sequence is 13 residues long. In DNA, the CDR3 is TGCGCCAGCAGCAACCGGGGGGAGGAGACCCAGTACTTC. Its protein product is CASSNRGEETQYF.

This clone occurred a few times. Other DNA sequences in the sample encode the same CDR3. V and J are TRBV28 and TRBJ2-3; 7 positions match TRBD1. The CDR3 has 18 residues. Germline lookup yields CDR1 MDHEN and CDR2 SYDVKM. J gave up 4 bases and V 0 bases, and 13 bases lay outside the gene matches. CDR3: CASSLWGLKIDRADTQYF. CDR3 DNA sequence: TGTGCCAGCAGTTTATGGGGGTTGAAGATCGACAGGGCAGATACGCAGTATTTT.

This clone was seen a single time. The DNA of the CDR3 is TGTGCCAGCAGGATGTATGTTGGAAGCTCCTACAATGAGCAGTTCTTC. Encoded protein: CASRMYVGSSYNEQFF. This chain connects TRBV13 to TRBJ2-1; D not certain. Germline lookup yields CDR1 PRHDT and CDR2 FYEKMQ (reference sequence). Between the trimmed V and J ends, which lost 6 bases and 0 bases, there was a span of 15 bases. This CDR3 is 16 amino acids long.

The CDR3 spells CAWAFSRDTQYF. CDR3 nucleotide sequence: TGTGCCTGGGCCTTTTCACGGGATACGCAGTATTTT. V gene TRBV30 combines with J gene TRBJ2-3; D is unresolved. The V and J ends lost 5 bases and 6 bases respectively, with 12 bases between them. The CDR3 spans 12 residues. Germline lookup yields CDR1 GTSNPN and CDR2 SVGIG (reference sequence). Full variable domain (remainder filled in from reference TRBV30 and TRBJ2-3): SQTIHQWPATLVQPVGSPLSLECTVEGTSNPNLYWYRQAAGRGLQLLFYSVGIGQISSEVPQNLSASRPQDRQFILSSKKLLLSDSGFYLCAWAFSRDTQYFGPGTRLTVL.

The V gene is TRBV4-3, the J gene TRBJ1-2, with D tentatively TRBD1 (6 bases). Germline V gives CDR1 LGHNA, CDR2 YSLEER. V was trimmed by 4 bases and J by 5 bases, leaving 14 bases between them. This CDR3 region has 14 residues. The CDR3 here is CASSRDRMTYGYTF. DNA for the CDR3: TGCGCCAGCAGCCGAGACAGGATGACTTATGGCTACACCTTC.

This chain joins TRBV7-2 and TRBJ2-7; a weak D match, TRBD1 (6 bases). The CDR3 consists of 17 residues. V lost 2 bases and J 7 bases, leaving 24 bases between the germline ends. Per germline, CDR1 SGHTA and CDR2 FQGNSA. The CDR3 DNA sequence: TGTGCCAGCAGCTTATCCGAGGGGGTATATCCCTACGAGGAGCAGTACTTC. Its protein product is CASSLSEGVYPYEEQYF.

V usage is TRBV28 and J usage is TRBJ2-2; the match to TRBD1 covers 7 bases. This CDR3 contains 13 residues. J lost 0 bases, V lost 11 bases, and 3 bases had no gene match. Germline V CDR1 and CDR2: MDHEN, SYDVKM. The CDR3 nucleotides read TGTGCCGGGCAGGGGGCGAACACCGGGGAGCTGTTTTTT. As protein: CAGQGANTGELFF.

V gene TRBV15 combines with J gene TRBJ2-1, with no clear D. The germline V gene encodes CDR1 LNHNV and CDR2 YYDKDF (reference sequence). Trimming removed 0 bases at V and 10 bases at J, with 10 bases between. This CDR3 contains 13 residues. CDR3 coding DNA: TGTGCCACCAGCAGAGATATAACACGCGAGCAGTTCTTC. Its protein product is CATSRDITREQFF.